The rows below give T cell receptor beta chains drawn from one sample of a study of long-term antiretroviral therapy in people with HIV. Clones were sequenced by immunoSEQ multiplex PCR, and TCRdb holds only the in-frame ones, with some missing. This table has roughly 40,000 clones, over 90% appearing once. Sample: unsorted PBMCs, taken just over 9 years after starting antiretroviral therapy. Receptors were obtained from a man aged 25 to 45 with HIV. Both conserved end residues are part of each CDR3. Each record gives: D gene, J gene, CDR3 length, V gene, CDR3 protein. The D gene is left open where the match is weak.

.,TRBJ1-4,15,TRBV5-4,CASSLEGSLDEKLFF
TRBD1,TRBJ1-1,14,TRBV6-5,CASSSSGGGTEAFF
.,TRBJ1-1,12,TRBV13,CASSLQNTEAFF
.,TRBJ2-7,11,TRBV7-2,CASSLSYEQYF
TRBD1,TRBJ1-2,13,TRBV6-1,CASSIGQGFGYTF
.,TRBJ2-7,11,TRBV20-1,CSARGNYEQYF
TRBD1,TRBJ2-1,14,TRBV7-9,CASSFSQGIWEQFF
.,TRBJ1-5,16,TRBV15,CATSRAGTGSNQPQHF
.,TRBJ2-5,17,TRBV7-2,CASSLAARGAGGETQYF
.,TRBJ2-5,14,TRBV10-2,CASSESRSRGTQYF
.,TRBJ1-5,17,TRBV6-1,CASSEGSAKRSNQPQHF
TRBD1,TRBJ1-5,15,TRBV6-1,CASSASTGAVGPQHF
TRBD1,TRBJ2-7,15,TRBV7-8,CASSTRDRGRYEQYF
.,TRBJ1-2,13,TRBV5-4,CASSLWGNYGYTF